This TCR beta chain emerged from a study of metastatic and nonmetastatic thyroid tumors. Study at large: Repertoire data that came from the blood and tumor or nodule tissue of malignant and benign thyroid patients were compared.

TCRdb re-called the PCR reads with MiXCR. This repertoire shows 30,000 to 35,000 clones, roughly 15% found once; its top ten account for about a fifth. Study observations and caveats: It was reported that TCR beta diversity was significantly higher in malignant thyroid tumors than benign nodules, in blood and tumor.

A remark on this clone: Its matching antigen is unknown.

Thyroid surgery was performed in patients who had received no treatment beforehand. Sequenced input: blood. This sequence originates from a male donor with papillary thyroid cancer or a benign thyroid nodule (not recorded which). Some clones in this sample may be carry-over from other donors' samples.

The CDR3: CASSLSRPRQGVGSTDTQYF. CDR3 DNA: TGTGCCAGCAGCTTATCCCGACCGCGGCAGGGCGTGGGCAGCACAGATACGCAGTATTTT. The chain carries TRBV7-2 and TRBJ2-3, with a weak D call TRBD1 (5 bases). The CDR3 length is 20 residues. Germline lookup yields CDR1 SGHTA and CDR2 FQGNSA. Trimming shortened V by 2 bases and J by 0 bases, and 24 bases separated the two germline ends.